Each of the 18 T cell receptor beta chains below was sequenced from the same sample in a study of cytomegalovirus exposure and HLA in healthy donors. The PCR made use of 60 Vbeta and 13 Jbeta primers. Only in-frame clones appear in the TCRdb table, and some are missing; sequencing was by immunoSEQ multiplex PCR. The table lists under 200,000 clones, around 82% of them singletons. Sequenced input: PBMCs. These receptors were collected from a woman in her twenties or thirties in good health and CMV-seropositive.

The chain carries TRBV11-2 and TRBJ2-3; perhaps TRBD2 as D (5 bases). Trimming took 1 base from V and 4 from J, leaving 6 bases between them. CDR3 length equals 13 residues. Germline CDR1 SGHAT, CDR2 FQNNGV. The CDR3 loop reads CASSLGLSDTQYF. The CDR3 nucleotides read TGTGCCAGCAGCTTAGGACTATCAGATACGCAGTATTTT.

Note on this clone: The same CDR3 is also encoded by other DNA sequences in this sample. The chain joins TRBV11-2 to TRBJ2-3, with D hard to call. Germline CDR1 SGHAT, CDR2 FQNNGV. This CDR3 spans 12 amino acids. V gave up 1 base and J gave up 5 bases, with 4 bases separating them. CDR3 sequence: CASSLAGDTQYF. The CDR3 DNA sequence: TGTGCCAGCAGCTTAGCAGGAGATACGCAGTATTTT.

The rearrangement joins TRBV11-2 to TRBJ2-7; D may be TRBD2 (6 bases). Deletions cut 1 base from V and 2 bases from J, with 15 bases between. Germline V lookup: CDR1 SGHAT, CDR2 FQNNGV. The CDR3 has 16 residues. DNA for the CDR3: TGTGCCAGCAGCTTAGGATTAGGGGACTCCACCTACGAGCAGTACTTC. Protein sequence: CASSLGLGDSTYEQYF.

The chain combines TRBV18 with TRBJ1-5; D ambiguous. V was pared by 3 bases and J by 4 bases, with 13 bases between. The CDR3 runs to 15 residues. Germline V lookup: CDR1 KGHSH, CDR2 LQKENI. CDR3 amino acids: CASSPQPEGNQPQHF. DNA for the CDR3: TGTGCCAGCTCACCCCAGCCGGAGGGAAATCAGCCCCAGCATTTT.

This clone has only one observation. The V call is TRBV19, the J call TRBJ1-2; D not certain. CDR3 length equals 17 residues. In germline, CDR1 is LNHDA, CDR2 SQIVND (reference sequence). V was shortened by 5 bases and J by 0 bases, with 19 bases between the two germline ends. The CDR3 protein is CASSPTPGRQANYGYTF. The CDR3 DNA reads as TGTGCCAGTAGTCCTACCCCCGGCAGGCAAGCTAACTATGGCTACACCTTC.

This chain uses TRBV30 with TRBJ2-3; 9 nucleotides match TRBD2. CDR3 length: 15 residues. Trimming removed 2 bases from V and 6 bases from J; junction bases left unmatched: 9. Germline-derived CDR1 and CDR2 are GTSNPN and SVGIG (reference sequence). Here the CDR3 reads CAWSLLAGIQDTQYF. CDR3 bases: TGTGCCTGGAGTCTCCTAGCGGGAATTCAGGATACGCAGTATTTT.

The gene calls are TRBV6-1 and TRBJ2-7; 7 bases are a match to TRBD1. This CDR3 region has 15 residues. V shed 0 bases, J shed 3 bases, and the junction held 5 bases outside the gene matches. Germline V gene data show CDR1 as MNHNS and CDR2 as SASEGT. The chain's CDR3 is CASSEAGTADYEQYF. The CDR3 DNA reads as TGTGCCAGCAGTGAAGCCGGGACAGCGGACTACGAGCAGTACTTC.

This chain links TRBV11-2 with TRBJ1-6; D is unclear. This CDR3 comprises 12 residues. Trimming pared 5 bases from V and 9 bases from J, leaving 8 bases between. Germline-derived CDR1 and CDR2 are SGHAT and FQNNGV. The CDR3 coding sequence is TGTGCCAGCAGCGGCTTGATTTCACCCCTCCACTTT. This gives the protein CASSGLISPLHF.

In DNA form, the CDR3 reads TGTGCCAGCAGCTTAGAGGGGAGTCGAGATGAGCAGTTCTTC. Amino acid sequence: CASSLEGSRDEQFF. The genes are TRBV11-3 and TRBJ2-1; D possibly corresponds to TRBD2 (5 bases). From germline, CDR1 is SGHNT and CDR2 YENEEA. This CDR3 is 14 amino acids long. Trimming removed 0 bases from V and 8 bases from J, with 11 bases in between.

The rearrangement uses TRBV5-1 and TRBJ2-5; 10 positions agree with TRBD2. The length of the CDR3 is 17 residues. Per the germline V gene, CDR1 is SGHRS and CDR2 is YFSETQ. V lost 1 base to trimming and J lost 3 bases; unmatched junction nucleotides: 9. CDR3 in DNA: TGCGCCAGCAGCTTGAGGCCGCTAGCGGGGGCAGAAGAGACCCAGTACTTC. Translating it yields CASSLRPLAGAEETQYF. Full variable domain (missing parts from reference TRBV5-1 and TRBJ2-5): KAGVTQTPRYLIKTRGQQVTLSCSPISGHRSVSWYQQTPGQGLQFLFEYFSETQRNKGNFPGRFSGRQFSNSRSEMNVSTLELGDSALYLCASSLRPLAGAEETQYFGPGTRLLVL.

The chain combines TRBV4-3 with TRBJ2-1; TRBD2 is a possible D gene (6 bases). Trimming removed 1 base at V and 7 bases at J, with 17 bases between. Germline V lookup: CDR1 LGHNA, CDR2 YSLEER. The CDR3 contains 16 residues. Here the CDR3 DNA reads TGCGCCAGCAGCCAAGCGATACACACTAGCTATAATGAGCAGTTCTTC. Protein product: CASSQAIHTSYNEQFF.

The V gene is TRBV19, the J gene TRBJ1-3; 8 nucleotides line up with TRBD1. The CDR3 is made up of 14 amino acids. The germline CDR1 and CDR2 sequences are LNHDA and SQIVND (reference sequence). V lost 7 bases to trimming and J lost 4 bases; unmatched junction nucleotides: 6. The CDR3 spells CASNDRGFGNTIYF. CDR3 coding DNA: TGTGCCAGTAACGACAGGGGATTCGGAAACACCATATATTTT.

The chain employs TRBV9 and TRBJ1-2; D unclear. Germline assignment: CDR1 SGDLS and CDR2 YYNGEE. V was trimmed by 4 bases and J by 9 bases, leaving 13 bases between them. The CDR3 is 12 residues long. The CDR3: CASSLTSESYTF. DNA for the CDR3: TGTGCCAGCAGCCTCACCTCGGAGAGCTACACCTTC.

The rearrangement links TRBV4-1 to TRBJ2-3, with 9 nucleotides matching TRBD1. CDR3 size: 20 residues. Germline V lookup: CDR1 MGHRA, CDR2 YSYEKL. J lost 7 bases, V lost 1 base, and 21 bases had no gene match. CDR3 sequence (DNA): TGCGCCAGCAGCCAAGGGGGGACAGGGTCGATAGGATCCCCGATCAATACGCAGTATTTT. This gives the protein CASSQGGTGSIGSPINTQYF.

The rearrangement uses TRBV6-1 and TRBJ2-1, with 10 bases identical to TRBD1. The CDR3 extends over 15 amino acids. The V gene's germline CDR1 is MNHNS and CDR2 SASEGT. The ends lost 6 bases at V and 6 bases at J; junction bases unmatched: 8. The CDR3, as DNA: TGTGCCAGCAGCGATCGGACAGGGGGGGCCAATGAGCAGTTCTTC. Its translation is CASSDRTGGANEQFF.

The V call is TRBV11-2, the J call TRBJ1-1; a weak D match, TRBD1 (6 bases). Trimming stripped 3 bases from V and 6 bases from J, with 11 bases between. The CDR3 totals 13 residues. Germline V lookup: CDR1 SGHAT, CDR2 FQNNGV. CDR3 in amino acids: CASSFLRGPEAFF. Here the CDR3 DNA reads TGTGCCAGCAGCTTCCTCAGGGGCCCTGAAGCTTTCTTT.

In its sample, this clone was seen a few times. This chain joins TRBV7-8 and TRBJ2-7, with D perhaps matching TRBD2 (6 bases). Germline-derived CDR1 and CDR2 are SGHVS and FQNEAQ. This CDR3 has 16 residues. Trimming took off 4 bases at V and 3 bases at J, with 19 bases between the two ends. The CDR3 region is CASSSGTRNPLYEQYF. CDR3 in DNA: TGTGCCAGCAGCTCGGGGACTCGAAACCCCCTCTACGAGCAGTACTTC.

In its sample, this clone was seen a few times. The J gene is TRBJ1-1, the V gene TRBV5-6, with TRBD1 as a possible D gene (6 bases). Germline CDR1 SGHDT, CDR2 YYEEEE. Trimming removed 0 bases from V and 7 bases from J, with 13 bases in between. This CDR3 spans 14 amino acids. The DNA of the CDR3 is TGTGCCAGCAGCTTGGCCGGACAGACCCTTGAAGCTTTCTTT. This gives the protein CASSLAGQTLEAFF.